This T cell receptor (beta chain) was recorded in a study of blood T cells in healthy people across ages. The study's findings and limits: Diversity figures based on one million T cells were deemed too low. Naive and antigen-experienced cells could not be conclusively compared, given unsorted PBMCs. Long-lived donors had more naive CD4+ cells and higher diversity than aged donors.

Trimming removed 5 bases at V and 0 bases at J, with 14 bases between. Per the germline V gene, CDR1 is MDHEN and CDR2 is SYDVKM. This CDR3 region has 16 residues. Then a second PCR, running about 6 to 11 cycles, was carried out with a sample-barcoded 5' primer and a J-beta primer mix. TCRdb redid the calling of the 5' RACE reads with MiXCR, one entry per CDR3 protein. Here the sample spans approximately 800,000 distinct CDR3 sequences, just under 25% being singletons. Comment on this clonotype: Its matching antigen is unknown.

The same sample was also studied in work on T cells of mothers and their children. According to that study: Researchers report slightly higher, though non-significant, overlap in related mother-child pairs than in unrelated pairs.

The chain joins TRBV28 to TRBJ1-3; no clear D gene. Sequenced sample: blood. The receptor comes from a boy aged 5-17 years in good health. The CDR3 DNA is TGTGCCAGCAGTCCGACGAGGGCCTACTCTGGAAACACCATATATTTT. Encoded protein: CASSPTRAYSGNTIYF. The variable domain in full, with the rest retrieved from reference TRBV28 and TRBJ1-3, is DVKVTQSSRYLVKRTGEKVFLECVQDMDHENMFWYRQDPGLGLRLIYFSYDVKMKEKGDIPEGYSVSREKKERFSLILESASTNQTSMYLCASSPTRAYSGNTIYFGEGSWLTVV.